This T cell receptor beta chain is drawn from a study of long-term antiretroviral therapy in people with HIV (dated 2022 in TCRdb). With regard to the full study: Collection of the earliest samples took place about a decade ahead of the 2015 WHO recommendation for immediate ART, at a time when ART was typically delayed until CD4 counts fell. This retrospective serial study examined whether starting ART and sustained HIV suppression were associated with changes in the composition and diversity of the TRB repertoire in peripheral blood. A total of roughly 200 cryopreserved PBMC samples came from around 30 adults with confirmed HIV infection and were collected serially over a mean of roughly 6 years (range 1-12). About two fifths of the roughly 30 participants with HIV were female. Test extractions of a monoclonal T-cell line alongside approximately 34 polyclonal samples showed no cross-contamination during QIAcube processing.

CDR3 length: 18 amino acids, cysteine to phenylalanine. The retained sequence is limited to the CDR3, 54 bases, with the frame set at the first base. The germline V gene provides CDR1 MNHNS and CDR2 SASEGT. V and J lose 4 bases and 1 base, and a span of 22 bases separates them. This clone was found a few times. Its antigen target is currently unknown. No base quality values were provided; no much bigger clone lies one nucleotide off. Paper-wide results and their limitations: The samples span the years 2004 to 2017, and the ART regimens used may be less effective than current regimens. The repertoire was dominated across all time points by expanded TRB clones identified before ART initiation, although this dominance was seen to fluctuate and to decrease in many PLHIV after ART. Limited PBMC availability meant only the TCR beta chain was sequenced, without alpha chain pairing. Inferences about post-ART repertoire changes are limited because no data were available on ART adherence, viral resistance or therapy changes. CDR3 length ranges in HIV repertoires were narrower than in controls, and network structure suggested an antigen-experienced repertoire with only a slight naive shift after ART. Starting ART was linked to a significant rise in TRB diversity, yet even with long-term ART the diversity remained significantly lower than in transplant donor controls. Because pre-ART samples had limited cell numbers, unsorted PBMC were profiled rather than sorted CD4+ and CD8+ T cells.

To be included, a participant needed at least one PBMC sample from before ART initiation plus at least two post-ART samples. All participants with HIV were treated in the United States of America. Before DNA extraction, cryopreserved samples of roughly 1-11 million PBMC were thawed and then washed. At the time of the earliest PBMC sample, participants with HIV were aged between about 20 and 55 years. Per participant, PBMC samples came from 1-4 timepoints prior to ART initiation and 2-8 timepoints following ART initiation, for a median of 7 samples. Serial HIV viral load, CD4+ T-cell count, ART history and demographic data were obtained for every participant. Genomic DNA was extracted from unsorted PBMC with a Qiagen kit on a QIAcube, with processing performed in batches of 12 samples. The immunoSEQ hsTCRB v3.0 assay was used at survey level resolution to sequence the TRB variable region. TRB sequencing targeted a depth of roughly 35,000-55,000 T-cell genomes per sample. TRB libraries were pooled and sequenced on an Illumina MiSeq using a v3 150-cycle kit. On the authors' methods: Repertoire analysis was run in R within a reproducible Nextflow workflow that covered QC, data transformation and analysis. LymphoSeq2, an R package for exploring AIRR-Seq data, was used to implement custom analyses. A handful of samples that produced fewer than 5000 total TRB sequences were removed, so 150 to 200 HIV repertoires were analyzed. Among the roughly 190 retained HIV repertoires, 55 to 60 were collected before ART initiation and 120 to 140 were collected after ART initiation. Repertoires were downsampled to 5000 TRB nucleotide sequences, with summary statistics averaged over 100 downsampling iterations. TRB sequences were retained for analysis only if CDR3 regions of at least seven amino acids were present. Two measures captured diversity: a Shannon entropy-derived clonality score and the Gini coefficient. Repertoire networks linked the top 5000 CDR3 amino acid sequences whenever two sequences differed by an edit distance of one. GLIPH2 predicted antigen specificity groups and MHC restriction for TRB CDR3 amino acid sequences. Known CMV, EBV, HIV or tissue antigen associations were flagged by matching CDR3 amino acid sequences against VDJdb and McPAS-TCR. Pre-ART, post-ART and control groups were compared with Wilcoxon signed-rank tests and Holm-Bonferroni correction. The immuneACCESS repertoire file appears here via TCRdb, limited to in-frame rearrangements. These files lack a portion of the clones; in checked studies, under half of the deficit traces to unresolved V genes, and the cause of the others is not known. The V and J calls and clone size are taken from that table; D and trimming were inferred from the DNA. Counted in this sample were 35,000 to 40,000 clones; approximately 85% of them appeared once. Approximately 10% of the sample is held by the ten biggest clonotypes.

The chain is encoded by TRBV6-1 joined to TRBJ1-2, and perhaps TRBD1 as D gene, on 6 matching bases. The clonotype originates from a man aged 18 to 35 with HIV. The sequenced sample was unsorted PBMCs, obtained 2.2 years after starting antiretroviral therapy. The CDR3 has the sequence CASSGWTAHNQLNYGYTF. The DNA sequence reads TGTGCCAGCAGTGGTTGGACAGCGCACAACCAGCTTAACTATGGCTACACCTTC.